This entry features one T cell receptor (beta chain) sequence. Its antigen is unidentified. Only in-frame clones appear in the TCRdb table, and some are missing; sequencing was by immunoSEQ multiplex PCR. Of about 120,000 clones listed, about 92% are singletons. This record belongs to a study of T cell responses to AZD1222 COVID-19 vaccine. The CDR3 has 16 amino acids. V lost 6 bases, J lost 5 bases, and 19 bases lay in between. Germline V CDR1 and CDR2: LNHDA, SQIVND (reference sequence). Whole-study results and caveats: Among vaccine-associated CD4 TCRs, coverage spanned spike, with dominance at 160-218 and 743-854.

The receptor comes from an adult in good health. The sample was peripheral blood, taken on day 0 of AZD1222 vaccination. The rearrangement uses TRBV19 and TRBJ1-4; D is perhaps TRBD1 (5 bases). CDR3 bases: TGTGCCAGTAGCAATTTTCAGGGAGGTAGCAATGAAAAACTGTTTTTT. Its protein product is CASSNFQGGSNEKLFF.